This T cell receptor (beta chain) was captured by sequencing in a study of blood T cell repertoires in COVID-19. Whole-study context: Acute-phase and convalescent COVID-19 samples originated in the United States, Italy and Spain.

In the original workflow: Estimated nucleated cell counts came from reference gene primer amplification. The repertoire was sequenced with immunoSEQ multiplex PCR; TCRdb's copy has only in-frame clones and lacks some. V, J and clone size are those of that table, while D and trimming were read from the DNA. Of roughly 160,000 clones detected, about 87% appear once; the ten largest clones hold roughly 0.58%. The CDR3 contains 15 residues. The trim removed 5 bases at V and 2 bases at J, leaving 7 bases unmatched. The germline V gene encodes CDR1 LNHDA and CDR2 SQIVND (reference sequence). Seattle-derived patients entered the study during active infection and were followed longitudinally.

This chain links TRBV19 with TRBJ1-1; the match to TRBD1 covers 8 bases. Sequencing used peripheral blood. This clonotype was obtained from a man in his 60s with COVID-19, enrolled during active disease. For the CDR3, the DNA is TGTGCCAGTAGTGCCGGGACAGGAGTAAACACTGAAGCTTTCTTT. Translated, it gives CASSAGTGVNTEAFF.